The sequence of this TCR beta chain was determined in a study of T cell responses to AZD1222 COVID-19 vaccine. Sequencing used immunoSEQ multiplex PCR; TCRdb keeps in-frame clones, though not all of them. Among about 120,000 clones listed, about 90% were seen once. Germline V gene sequence: CDR1 GTSNPN, CDR2 SVGIG (reference sequence). The ends were cut back, 3 bases at V and 4 bases at J, with 15 bases in the middle. The CDR3 contains 14 residues. The specimen was peripheral blood, collected on day 0 of AZD1222 vaccination. This chain links TRBV30 with TRBJ1-1, with D uncertain. The receptor's source is an adult in good health. The CDR3 protein is CAWRLYLGPTEAFF. For the CDR3, the DNA is TGTGCCTGGAGACTTTACCTAGGGCCCACTGAAGCTTTCTTT.